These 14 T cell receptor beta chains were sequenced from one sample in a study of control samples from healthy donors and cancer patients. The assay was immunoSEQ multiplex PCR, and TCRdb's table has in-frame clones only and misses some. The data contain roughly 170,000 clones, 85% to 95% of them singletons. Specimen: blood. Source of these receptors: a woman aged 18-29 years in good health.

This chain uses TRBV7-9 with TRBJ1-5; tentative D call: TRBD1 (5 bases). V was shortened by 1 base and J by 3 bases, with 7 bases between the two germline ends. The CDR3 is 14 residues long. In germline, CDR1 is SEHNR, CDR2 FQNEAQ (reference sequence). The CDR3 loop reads CASSLGTTNQPQHF. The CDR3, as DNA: TGTGCCAGCAGCTTAGGGACAACCAATCAGCCCCAGCATTTT.

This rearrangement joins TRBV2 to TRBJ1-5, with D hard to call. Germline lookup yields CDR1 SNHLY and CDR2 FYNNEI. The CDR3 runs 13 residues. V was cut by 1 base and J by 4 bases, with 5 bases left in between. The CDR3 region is CASSEEVNQPQHF. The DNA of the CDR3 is TGTGCCAGCAGTGAAGAGGTTAATCAGCCCCAGCATTTT.

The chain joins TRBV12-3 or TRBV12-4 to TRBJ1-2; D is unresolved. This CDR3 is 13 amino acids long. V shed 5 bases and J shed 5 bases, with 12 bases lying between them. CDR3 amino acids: CASSGIRLYGYTF. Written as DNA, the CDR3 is TGTGCCAGCAGTGGGATACGACTTTATGGCTACACCTTC.

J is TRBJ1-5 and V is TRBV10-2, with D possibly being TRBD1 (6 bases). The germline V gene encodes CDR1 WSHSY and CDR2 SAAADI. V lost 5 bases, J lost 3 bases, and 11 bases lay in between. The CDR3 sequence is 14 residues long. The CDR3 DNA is TGCGCCAGCAGTCGAGGGGGTAACAATCAGCCCCAGCATTTT. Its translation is CASSRGGNNQPQHF.

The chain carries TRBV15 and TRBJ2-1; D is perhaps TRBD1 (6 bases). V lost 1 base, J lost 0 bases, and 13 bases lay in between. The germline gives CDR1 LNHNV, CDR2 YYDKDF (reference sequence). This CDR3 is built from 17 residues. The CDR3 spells CATSRARRGFSYNEQFF. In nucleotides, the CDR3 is TGTGCCACCAGCAGAGCCCGCAGGGGTTTCTCCTACAATGAGCAGTTCTTC.

The CDR3 protein is CASRGDSPYGYTF. CDR3 DNA sequence: TGTGCCAGCAGGGGGGACAGTCCCTATGGCTACACCTTC. V is TRBV6-5 and J is TRBJ1-2; 7 bases are a match to TRBD1. Germline CDR1 and CDR2: MNHEY and SVGAGI. J was trimmed by 4 bases and V by 6 bases; bases with no gene match: 5. This CDR3 has 13 residues.

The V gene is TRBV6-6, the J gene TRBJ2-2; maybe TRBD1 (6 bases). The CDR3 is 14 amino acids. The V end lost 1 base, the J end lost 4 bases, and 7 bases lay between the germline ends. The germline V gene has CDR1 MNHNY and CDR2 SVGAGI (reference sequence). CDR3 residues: CASSYLQGTGELFF. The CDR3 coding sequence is TGTGCCAGCAGTTACTTACAGGGCACCGGGGAGCTGTTTTTT.

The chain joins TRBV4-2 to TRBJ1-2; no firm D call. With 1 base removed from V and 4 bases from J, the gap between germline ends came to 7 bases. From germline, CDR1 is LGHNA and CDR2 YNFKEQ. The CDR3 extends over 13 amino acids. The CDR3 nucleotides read TGTGCCAGCAGCCAAGGGACCCTCTATGGCTACACCTTC. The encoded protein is CASSQGTLYGYTF.

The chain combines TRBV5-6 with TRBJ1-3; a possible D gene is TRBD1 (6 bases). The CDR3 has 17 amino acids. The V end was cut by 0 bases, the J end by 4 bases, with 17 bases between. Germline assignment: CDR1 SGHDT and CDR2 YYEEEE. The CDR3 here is CASSLASPTGLGNTIYF. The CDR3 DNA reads TGTGCCAGCAGCTTGGCTTCTCCAACAGGGTTAGGAAACACCATATATTTT.

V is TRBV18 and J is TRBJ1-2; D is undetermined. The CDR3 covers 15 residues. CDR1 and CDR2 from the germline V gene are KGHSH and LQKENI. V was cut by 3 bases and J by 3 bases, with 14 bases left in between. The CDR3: CASSPGSARDYGYTF. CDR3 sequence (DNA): TGTGCCAGCTCACCCGGCAGCGCACGAGACTATGGCTACACCTTC.

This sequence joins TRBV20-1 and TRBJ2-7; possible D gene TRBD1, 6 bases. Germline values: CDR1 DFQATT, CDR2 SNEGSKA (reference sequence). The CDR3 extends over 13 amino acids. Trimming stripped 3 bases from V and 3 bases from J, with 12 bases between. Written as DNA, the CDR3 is TGCAGTGCTAGTCCAGGGGTGGTCTACGAGCAGTACTTC. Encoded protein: CSASPGVVYEQYF.

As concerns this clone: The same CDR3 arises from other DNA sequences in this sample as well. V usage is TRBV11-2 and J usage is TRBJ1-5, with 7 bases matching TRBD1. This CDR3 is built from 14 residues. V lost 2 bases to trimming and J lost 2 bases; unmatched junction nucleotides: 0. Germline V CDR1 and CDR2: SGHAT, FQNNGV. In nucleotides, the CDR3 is TGTGCCAGCAGCTTAACAGGGGGCAATCAGCCCCAGCATTTT. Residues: CASSLTGGNQPQHF.

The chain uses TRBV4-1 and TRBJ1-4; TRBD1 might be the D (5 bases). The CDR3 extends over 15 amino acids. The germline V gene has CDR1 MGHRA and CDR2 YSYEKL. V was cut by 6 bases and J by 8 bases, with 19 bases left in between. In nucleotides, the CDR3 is TGCGCCAGCAGGCTTACAGGTAATAGAAAAGAAAAACTGTTTTTT. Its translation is CASRLTGNRKEKLFF.

The DNA of the CDR3 is TGTGCCAGCAGCTTATTATCCAGGGCCTACTTTTATGGCTACACCTTC. Its translation: CASSLLSRAYFYGYTF. The chain carries TRBV11-3 and TRBJ1-2; possible D gene TRBD1, 5 bases. CDR1 SGHNT and CDR2 YENEEA come from the germline V gene. Trimming removed 2 bases at V and 5 bases at J, with 18 bases between. The CDR3 is 16 residues long.